A selection of T cell receptor beta chains follows, all from one sample in a study of primary melanoma T cells and metastatic recurrence. Using immunoSEQ multiplex PCR, the repertoire was profiled, and TCRdb retains in-frame clones only, with some absent. The top ten hold about 18% of the sample, which has almost 350 clones, 70% to 90% seen once. Material for sequencing was melanoma tumor tissue. The receptors stem from a human donor with melanoma. Both conserved end residues are part of each CDR3. A D gene is named only where the DNA matches it firmly. Size values are once, few and many counts, or a class for expanded clones, and some rows have none.

d_call j_call clone_size v_call cdr3_aa cdr3_nt
TRBD2 TRBJ2-5 once TRBV5-1 CASSLDGRPQETQYF TGCGCCAGCAGCTTGGACGGGAGGCCCCAAGAGACCCAGTACTTC
TRBD2 TRBJ2-7 once TRBV28 CASSLWNLAGGPGEQYF TGTGCCAGCAGTTTATGGAATTTAGCGGGAGGGCCAGGGGAGCAGTACTTC
. TRBJ1-4 few TRBV15 CATSRTTMETAFSLATNEKLFF TGTGCCACCAGCAGAACGACTATGGAGACAGCCTTTTCCCTAGCAACTAATGAAAAACTGTTTTTT
. TRBJ1-5 . TRBV6-8 CASSYRSVGNQPQHF TGTGCCAGCAGTTACCGGTCCGTTGGCAATCAGCCCCAGCATTTT
TRBD1 TRBJ2-3 . TRBV7-7 CASSPLTGTGLRDTQYF TGTGCCAGCAGCCCTTTGACCGGGACAGGGCTGAGGGATACGCAGTATTTT
TRBD1 TRBJ1-2 . TRBV11-3 CASSLGDRVRYGYTF TGTGCCAGCAGCTTGGGGGACAGAGTTCGCTATGGCTACACCTTC
TRBD2 TRBJ2-7 few TRBV18 CASSPSLAGGRHEQYF TGTGCCAGCTCACCGTCCTTAGCGGGAGGGCGCCACGAGCAGTACTTC
. TRBJ1-1 hyperexpanded TRBV11-3 CASSLGTSMNTEAFF TGTGCCAGCAGCTTAGGGACCTCCATGAACACTGAAGCTTTCTTT
TRBD1 TRBJ2-7 . TRBV7-6 CASSLAFKGQASYEQYF TGTGCCAGCAGCTTAGCCTTTAAGGGACAGGCTTCCTACGAGCAGTATTTC
TRBD2 TRBJ2-3 . TRBV15 CATNRVTAGERTDTQYF TGTGCCACCAACAGAGTCACCGCGGGAGAACGCACAGATACGCAGTATTTT
. TRBJ1-3 . TRBV23-1 CASSTGDGNTIYF TGCGCCAGCAGCACAGGAGACGGAAACACCATATATTTT
. TRBJ1-1 . TRBV19 CASENRENTEAFF TGTGCCAGTGAAAACCGGGAGAACACTGAAGCTTTCTTT
TRBD2 TRBJ2-1 . TRBV19 CASSKGGLAGSYNEQFF TGTGCCAGTAGTAAGGGGGGACTAGCGGGATCCTACAATGAGCAGTTCTTC
. TRBJ2-1 . TRBV11-3 CASSLPKGPYNEQFF TGTGCCAGCAGCTTACCGAAGGGACCCTACAATGAGCAGTTCTTC
. TRBJ2-1 . TRBV6-8 CASSKTGLTRTNEQFF TGTGCCAGCAGTAAAACCGGACTAACTCGAACCAATGAGCAGTTCTTC
. TRBJ2-3 . TRBV6-8 CASSPDRDSTDTQYF TGTGCCAGCAGTCCAGACAGAGATAGCACAGATACGCAGTATTTT
. TRBJ2-1 . TRBV7-1 CASSHLGRAVRSYNEQFF TGTGCCAGCAGCCACCTGGGGCGGGCTGTTCGCTCCTACAATGAGCAGTTCTTC
. TRBJ2-7 . TRBV11-3 CASSSMGSFLYEQYF TGTGCCAGCAGCTCTATGGGATCTTTCCTCTACGAGCAGTACTTC
TRBD2 TRBJ2-2 . TRBV19 CASSILAGGSNTGELFF TGTGCCAGTAGTATACTAGCGGGAGGGTCGAACACCGGGGAGCTGTTTTTT
. TRBJ1-5 . TRBV30 CAWRGQHSNQPQHF TGTGCCTGGAGAGGACAGCATAGCAATCAGCCCCAGCATTTT
TRBD1 TRBJ2-2 . TRBV19 CASSIVQDRGYGELFF TGTGCCAGTAGTATAGTACAGGACAGGGGTTACGGGGAGCTGTTTTTT
. TRBJ2-1 . TRBV6-8 CASMEHYNEQFF TGTGCCAGCATGGAACACTACAATGAGCAGTTCTTC
TRBD2 TRBJ2-3 . TRBV11-3 CASSRTSSVGTDTQYF TGTGCCAGCAGCCGGACTAGCTCGGTAGGCACAGATACGCAGTATTTT
TRBD2 TRBJ2-5 . TRBV6-8 CASSDASGFKTQYF TGTGCCAGCAGTGACGCTAGCGGGTTTAAGACCCAGTACTTC
. TRBJ2-7 . TRBV12-2 CATFTGDRSPSEQYF TGTGCCACCTTTACAGGCGACAGGTCCCCTTCCGAGCAGTACTTC
. TRBJ2-4 . TRBV30 CAWSRAAKNIQYF TGTGCCTGGAGTCGGGCAGCCAAAAACATTCAGTACTTC
. TRBJ1-1 few TRBV11-3 CASSLGARLNTEAFF TGTGCCAGCAGCTTGGGGGCCAGACTGAACACTGAAGCTTTCTTT
. TRBJ2-1 . TRBV6-8 CASSPGVGGYNEQFF TGTGCCAGCAGCCCTGGAGTGGGAGGTTACAATGAGCAGTTCTTC
TRBD2 TRBJ2-5 . TRBV11-3 CASSSFGGRRGETQYF TGTGCCAGCAGCTCCTTCGGCGGGAGAAGGGGAGAGACCCAGTACTTC
TRBD1 TRBJ1-2 . TRBV28 CASSLRTGDNYGYTF TGTGCCAGCAGTCTCCGGACAGGGGATAACTATGGCTACACCTTC
. TRBJ2-2 . TRBV19 CASSIREVGTGELFF TGTGCCAGTAGTATACGGGAAGTCGGGACCGGGGAGCTGTTTTTT
TRBD2 TRBJ2-7 few TRBV19 CASSIIPAGEIYEQYF TGTGCCAGTAGTATAATCCCTGCGGGAGAGATATACGAGCAGTACTTC
. TRBJ2-2 once TRBV19 CASSIEWGRPGELFF TGTGCCAGTAGTATCGAGTGGGGGAGGCCCGGGGAGCTGTTTTTT
. TRBJ2-1 . TRBV7-7 CASSPFGRDNEQFF TGTGCCAGCAGCCCTTTTGGGCGAGACAATGAGCAGTTCTTC
. TRBJ2-2 . TRBV18 CASSPPKGRTGELFF TGTGCCAGCTCACCACCGAAGGGGCGGACCGGGGAGCTGTTTTTT
. TRBJ2-2 . TRBV19 CASSISWTRTGELFF TGTGCCAGTAGTATAAGTTGGACGCGCACCGGGGAGCTGTTTTTT
TRBD2 TRBJ2-1 once TRBV14 CASSLWGGRFYNEQFF TGTGCCAGCAGCCTCTGGGGGGGACGGTTCTACAATGAGCAGTTCTTC
. TRBJ1-1 . TRBV29-1 CSVGISNLEAFF TGCAGCGTTGGTATCAGCAACCTTGAAGCTTTCTTT
. TRBJ1-2 few TRBV1 CASSQDRLTGGYTF TGCGCCAGCAGCCAAGATCGTCTCACGGGTGGCTACACCTTC
. TRBJ2-3 . TRBV11-3 CASSSWPGSTDTQYF TGTGCCAGCAGCTCCTGGCCGGGCAGCACAGATACGCAGTATTTT
. TRBJ2-6 . TRBV29-1 CSVFIRTSGANVLTF TGCAGCGTTTTTATCCGTACCTCTGGGGCCAACGTCCTGACTTTC
TRBD1 TRBJ2-3 . TRBV23-1 CASSQVGTGRMTDTQYF TGCGCCAGCAGCCAAGTTGGGACAGGGCGGATGACAGATACGCAGTATTTT
TRBD2 TRBJ2-3 . TRBV11-3 CASSLGHWGERELTDTQYF TGTGCCAGCAGCTTGGGCCATTGGGGGGAGCGGGAGTTGACGGATACGCAGTATTTT
TRBD1 TRBJ2-5 . TRBV28 CASSYRDRKQETQYF TGTGCCAGCAGTTACCGGGACAGAAAACAAGAGACCCAGTACTTC
TRBD1 TRBJ2-7 . TRBV18 CASSPAGTGFFSSYEQYF TGTGCCAGCTCGCCGGCCGGGACAGGATTTTTCAGCTCCTACGAGCAGTACTTC
. TRBJ2-1 . TRBV1 CASSQVDIISYNEQFF TGCGCCAGCAGCCAAGTCGACATTATTTCCTACAATGAGCAGTTCTTC
. TRBJ2-6 . TRBV6-8 CASSRVPGTGANVLTF TGTGCCAGCAGTAGAGTCCCCGGGACTGGGGCCAACGTCCTGACTTTC
. TRBJ2-3 . TRBV18 CASSKGRSTDTQYF TGTGCCAGCTCAAAAGGACGGAGCACAGATACGCAGTATTTT
. TRBJ1-1 few TRBV6-8 CASGRWVATEAFF TGTGCCAGCGGCCGGTGGGTAGCCACTGAAGCTTTCTTT
. TRBJ2-7 . TRBV28 CASSLNSYEQYF TGTGCCAGCAGCCTCAACAGCTACGAGCAGTACTTC
TRBD1 TRBJ2-7 . TRBV7-1 CASSLLGTGMNEQYF TGTGCCAGCAGCTTGTTGGGGACAGGTATGAACGAGCAGTACTTC
. TRBJ2-7 . TRBV6-8 CASSYSNRGRNEQYF TGTGCCAGCAGTTACTCAAATAGGGGGAGGAACGAGCAGTACTTC
TRBD1 TRBJ1-1 . TRBV6-8 CASSASGQGGNTEAFF TGTGCCAGCAGTGCCTCGGGACAGGGCGGTAACACTGAAGCTTTCTTT
. TRBJ2-3 . TRBV6-8 CAISDLGTDTQYF TGTGCCATCAGTGACTTGGGCACAGATACGCAGTATTTT
. TRBJ2-3 . TRBV22-1 CASSETRGGPVVPDTQYF TGTGCCAGCAGTGAGACCCGGGGCGGGCCGGTCGTTCCAGATACGCAGTATTTT
. TRBJ2-4 . TRBV1 CASSQDRAGARAKNIQYF TGCGCCAGCAGCCAAGATCGAGCGGGGGCGCGGGCCAAAAACATTCAGTACTTC
. TRBJ1-5 . TRBV6-8 CASSRNRESNQPQHF TGTGCCAGCAGTCGTAACCGGGAGTCCAATCAGCCCCAGCATTTT
. TRBJ2-7 . TRBV14 CASSLGMGFPRYF TGTGCCAGCAGCCTAGGAATGGGGTTCCCCCGGTACTTC